These 13 T cell receptor beta chains originate from one sample sequenced in a study of post-analysis software for immune sequencing data. Built from TCR beta cDNA, the libraries had unique molecular identifiers in them. TCRdb re-called the PCR reads through MiXCR, storing one row per CDR3 protein. The sample lists hundreds of thousands of distinct CDR3 sequences; roughly 30% were seen once. The antigens for these receptors are not known. Study results and limitations: Compared with controls, patients had more of about five TRBV segments, including TRBV5-6, TRBV5-1 and TRBV20-1.

What was sequenced was blood. The origin of the receptors is a girl under 18 with multiple sclerosis.

V is TRBV29-1 and J is TRBJ2-1; a weak D match, TRBD2 (5 bases). CDR3 size: 13 residues. Trimming pared 2 bases from V and 7 bases from J, leaving 12 bases between. Germline V gene data show CDR1 as SQVTM and CDR2 as ANQGSEA. CDR3 in amino acids: CSVEKGVRNEQFF. The CDR3 DNA sequence: TGCAGCGTTGAAAAGGGAGTAAGGAATGAGCAGTTCTTC.

The V and J genes are TRBV20-1 and TRBJ1-1; D unresolved. The CDR3 covers 13 residues. The germline CDR1 and CDR2 sequences are DFQATT and SNEGSKA (reference sequence). V lost 0 bases and J lost 4, with 9 bases in between. Here the CDR3 reads CSAREHRSTEAFF. CDR3 bases: TGCAGTGCTAGAGAGCACAGAAGCACTGAAGCTTTCTTT.

This clonotype has at least ten counts. The V gene is TRBV7-3, the J gene TRBJ2-5; 8 bases fit TRBD2. The CDR3 is 15 residues long. V was clipped by 3 bases and J by 1 base; unmatched bases: 4. Germline loops: CDR1 SGHTA, CDR2 FQGTGA. The CDR3 region has the DNA TGTGCCAGCAGCTTGGCTAGCGGGTTCCAAGAGACCCAGTACTTC. Translated, it gives CASSLASGFQETQYF.

This chain joins TRBV7-9 and TRBJ2-1; D call uncertain. Between the trimmed V and J ends, which lost 3 bases and 9 bases, there was a span of 6 bases. This CDR3 contains 11 residues. The V gene's germline CDR1 is SEHNR and CDR2 FQNEAQ (reference sequence). This CDR3 reads CASSFFGEQFF. CDR3 in DNA: TGTGCCAGCAGCTTTTTCGGTGAGCAGTTCTTC.

CDR3 sequence (DNA): TGTGCCAGCAGTTTTGCGGGGCCGTGGACCGGGGAGCTGTTTTTT. This codes for CASSFAGPWTGELFF. The rearrangement uses TRBV12-3 or TRBV12-4 and TRBJ2-2, with a tentative D call TRBD2 (6 bases). V was shortened by 3 bases and J by 5 bases, with 13 bases between the two germline ends. There are 15 residues in the CDR3.

The rearrangement links TRBV7-9 to TRBJ2-2, with 9 positions matching TRBD1. Germline V gives CDR1 SEHNR, CDR2 FQNEAQ (reference sequence). The CDR3 consists of 21 residues. V lost 0 bases, J lost 4 bases, and 18 bases stayed unmatched. The CDR3 DNA reads TGTGCCAGCAGCTTAGCGCGCCCTTGGGACAGGGTTGTTCGTAGCACCGGGGAGCTGTTTTTT. It is translated as CASSLARPWDRVVRSTGELFF.

This rearrangement joins TRBV12-3 or TRBV12-4 to TRBJ2-7; 7 bases match TRBD1. Germline trimming cut 2 bases from V and 3 bases from J; bases unmatched to any gene: 10. This CDR3 spans 16 amino acids. The DNA of the CDR3 is TGTGCCAGCAGTTTAAGGGGACAGCATCCCGTCTACGAGCAGTACTTC. Its protein product is CASSLRGQHPVYEQYF.

The rearrangement uses TRBV12-3 or TRBV12-4 and TRBJ1-2; weak D call: TRBD1 (6 bases). Between the trimmed V and J ends, which lost 1 base and 8 bases, there was a span of 14 bases. The CDR3 runs 14 residues. The CDR3 nucleotides read TGTGCCAGCAGTTTAGTGACAGGTGAAAGGGGCTACACCTTC. It yields the protein CASSLVTGERGYTF.

The CDR3 nucleotides are TGCAGTGCTAGTCTTCTAGGGGCGAACACTGAAGCTTTCTTT. It yields the protein CSASLLGANTEAFF. The V gene is TRBV20-1, the J gene TRBJ1-1; tentatively, D is TRBD1 (5 bases). Trimming left V 3 bases short and J 1 base short, with 12 bases between. Germline V gives CDR1 DFQATT, CDR2 SNEGSKA (reference sequence). This CDR3 is built from 14 residues.

The CDR3 DNA reads TGTGCCAGCTTACCGGGGGAGTACGAGCAGTACTTC. This gives the protein CASLPGEYEQYF. This sequence joins TRBV11-1 and TRBJ2-7; a weak D match, TRBD2 (6 bases). Trimming stripped 8 bases from V and 4 bases from J, with 12 bases between. The CDR3 is 12 amino acids. CDR1 and CDR2 from the germline V gene are SGHAT and FQDESV (reference sequence).

This clonotype appeared a few times. The genes are TRBV6-5 and TRBJ1-1; D possibly corresponds to TRBD1 (6 bases). This CDR3 spans 17 amino acids. Germline V gene sequence: CDR1 MNHEY, CDR2 SVGAGI. Trimming cost V 2 bases and J 5 bases, with 21 bases left between them. The CDR3: CASSYDSGVSGKTEAFF. CDR3 bases: TGTGCCAGCAGTTACGATTCAGGGGTGTCGGGAAAGACTGAAGCTTTCTTT.

The chain combines TRBV28 with TRBJ1-5; 8 bases line up with TRBD1. This CDR3 has 14 residues. From germline, CDR1 is MDHEN and CDR2 SYDVKM. Germline trimming cut 3 bases from V and 6 bases from J; bases unmatched to any gene: 4. CDR3 bases: TGTGCCAGCAGTTTCCGACAGGGGTCTCAGCCCCAGCATTTT. This codes for CASSFRQGSQPQHF. The entire variable domain, with the rest obtained from reference TRBV28 and TRBJ1-5, is as follows: DVKVTQSSRYLVKRTGEKVFLECVQDMDHENMFWYRQDPGLGLRLIYFSYDVKMKEKGDIPEGYSVSREKKERFSLILESASTNQTSMYLCASSFRQGSQPQHFGDGTRLSIL.

This clonotype was observed once. This may be a read error: a much more frequent sequence differs by one nucleotide. This chain links TRBV12-3 or TRBV12-4 with TRBJ1-2; TRBD1 agrees at 7 bases. This CDR3 region has 13 residues. V shed 7 bases, J shed 2 bases, and the junction held 4 bases outside the gene matches. The CDR3 spells CASNLQGNYGYTF. DNA of the CDR3: TGTGCCAGCAATCTACAGGGGAACTATGGCTACACCTTC.